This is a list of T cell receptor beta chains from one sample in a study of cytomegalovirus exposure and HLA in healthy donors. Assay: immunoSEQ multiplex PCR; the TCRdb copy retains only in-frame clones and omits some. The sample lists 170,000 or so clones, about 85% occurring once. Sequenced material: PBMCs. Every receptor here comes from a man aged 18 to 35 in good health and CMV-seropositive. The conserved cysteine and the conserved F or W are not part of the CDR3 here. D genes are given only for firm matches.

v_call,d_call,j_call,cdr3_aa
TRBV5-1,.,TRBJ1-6,ASTEGGNGYNSPLH
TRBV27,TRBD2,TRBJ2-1,ASSLSSGGSYNEQF
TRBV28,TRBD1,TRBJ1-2,ASSLYGQGYGYT
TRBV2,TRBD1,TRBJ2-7,ASRRDRGLYEQY
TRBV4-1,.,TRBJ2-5,ASSQEGGETQY
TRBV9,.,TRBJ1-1,ASSVEPTVNTEAF
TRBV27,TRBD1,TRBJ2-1,ASSPGQANEQF
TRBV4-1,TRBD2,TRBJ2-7,ASSLSTSGDYEQY
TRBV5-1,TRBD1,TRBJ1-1,ASSFGQVNTEAF
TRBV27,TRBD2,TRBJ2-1,ASSPGTTNNEQF
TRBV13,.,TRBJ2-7,ASSLGLVNYEQY
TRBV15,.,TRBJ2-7,ATSRGALESEQY
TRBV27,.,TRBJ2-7,ASSLGGGPYEQY
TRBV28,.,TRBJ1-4,ASSLQTTNEKLF
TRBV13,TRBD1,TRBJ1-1,ASNSEQGATEAF
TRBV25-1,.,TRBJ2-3,ASSENYGRGTDTQY
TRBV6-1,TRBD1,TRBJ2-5,ASRVPGQGTETQY
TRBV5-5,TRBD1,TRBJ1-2,ASSSGQASRFYGYT
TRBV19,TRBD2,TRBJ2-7,ASSRAGGPYEQY
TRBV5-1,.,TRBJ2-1,ASSLDSYSQF
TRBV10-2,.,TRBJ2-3,ASEDQNTDTQY
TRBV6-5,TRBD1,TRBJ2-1,ASSYADRVEQF
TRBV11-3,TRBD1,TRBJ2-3,ASSRTDRTGTDTQY
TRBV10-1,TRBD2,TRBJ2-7,ASSEGGGLAGLYEQY
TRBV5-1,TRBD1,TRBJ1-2,ASSLRGNDGYT
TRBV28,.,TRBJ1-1,ASGAGLEAF
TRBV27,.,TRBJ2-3,ASSVRGEYTDTQY
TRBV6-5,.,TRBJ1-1,ASSYAPQGFSTEAF
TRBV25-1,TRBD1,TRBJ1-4,ASQGQGNEKLF
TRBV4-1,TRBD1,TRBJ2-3,ASSHRRTGPVTDTQY
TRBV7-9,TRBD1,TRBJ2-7,ASSLAGQGLYEQY
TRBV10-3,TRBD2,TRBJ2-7,AISVSTSGRFEQY
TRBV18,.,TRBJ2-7,ASSPGSGYEQY
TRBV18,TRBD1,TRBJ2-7,ASSRDRNAYEQY
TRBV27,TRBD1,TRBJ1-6,ASSRRQGSSPLH
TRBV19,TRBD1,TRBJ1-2,ASSRDRVGYT
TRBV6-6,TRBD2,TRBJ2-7,ASSPLAGAHYEQY
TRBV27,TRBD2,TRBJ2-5,ASSRTNLGLASGETQY
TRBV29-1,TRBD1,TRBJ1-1,SVFRDRGPEAF
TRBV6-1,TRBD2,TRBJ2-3,ASSEWRGGTDTQY
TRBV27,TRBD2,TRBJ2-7,ASKKFLAGAPDEQY
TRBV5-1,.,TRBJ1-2,ASSPPSGGNYGYT
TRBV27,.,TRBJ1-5,ASSLHSNQPQH
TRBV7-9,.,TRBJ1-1,ASSSPVNTEAF
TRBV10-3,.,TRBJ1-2,AIKDELGYGYT
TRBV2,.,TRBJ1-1,ASSVTGRAF
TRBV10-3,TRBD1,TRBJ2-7,AISGGDRSSYEQY
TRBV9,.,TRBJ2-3,ASSSRGDTQY
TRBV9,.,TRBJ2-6,ASSVALSNPGSGANVLT
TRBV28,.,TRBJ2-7,ASSIQGYPTYEQY
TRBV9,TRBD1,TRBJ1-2,ASNPQGAYGYT
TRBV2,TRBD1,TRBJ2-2,ASGGQGNTGELF
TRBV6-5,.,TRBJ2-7,ASGVQGYEQY